This T cell receptor beta chain was sequenced during a study of shared T cell receptors in the human thymus. Trimming removed 0 bases at V and 7 bases at J, with 12 bases between. The CDR3 extends over 14 amino acids. Germline CDR1 reads MGHRA; CDR2 reads YSYEKL. Assay: immunoSEQ multiplex PCR; the TCRdb copy retains only in-frame clones and omits some. The sample records about 710,000 clones, approximately 89% being singletons. These data were also reused for a study on human thymus T cells. As that report states: Thymus pieces cut out during corrective heart surgery were the tissue that was used.

This rearrangement joins TRBV4-1 to TRBJ1-2; D might be TRBD1 (6 bases). The sequenced sample consisted of thymocytes. This TCR was recovered from a boy younger than two with a congenital heart defect. The CDR3 spells CASSQDGAGAGYTF. In DNA, the CDR3 is TGCGCCAGCAGCCAAGACGGGGCAGGGGCTGGCTACACCTTC.